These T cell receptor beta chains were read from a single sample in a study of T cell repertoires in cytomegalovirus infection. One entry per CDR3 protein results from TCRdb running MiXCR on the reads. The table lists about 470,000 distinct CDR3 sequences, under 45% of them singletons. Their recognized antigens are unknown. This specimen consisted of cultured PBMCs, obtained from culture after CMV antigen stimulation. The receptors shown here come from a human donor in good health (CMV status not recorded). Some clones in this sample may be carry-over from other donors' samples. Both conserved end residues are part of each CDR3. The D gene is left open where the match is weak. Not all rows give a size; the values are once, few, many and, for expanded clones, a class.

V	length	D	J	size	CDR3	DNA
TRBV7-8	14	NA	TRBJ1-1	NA	CASSLDRVGTEAFF	TGTGCCAGCAGCTTAGACAGGGTTGGCACTGAAGCTTTCTTT
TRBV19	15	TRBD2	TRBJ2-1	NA	CASSFELAGNSEQFF	TGTGCCAGTAGTTTTGAACTAGCGGGAAACAGTGAGCAGTTCTTC
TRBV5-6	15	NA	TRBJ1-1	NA	CASSLVGQTNTEAFF	TGTGCCAGCAGCTTGGTTGGACAGACGAACACTGAAGCTTTCTTT
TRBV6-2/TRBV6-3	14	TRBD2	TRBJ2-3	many	CASRLAGGPDTQYF	TGTGCCAGCAGACTAGCGGGGGGGCCAGATACGCAGTATTTT
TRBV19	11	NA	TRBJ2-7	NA	CASRAGYEQYF	TGTGCCAGCCGCGCCGGCTACGAGCAGTACTTC
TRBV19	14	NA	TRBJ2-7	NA	CASSPGFDLYEQYF	TGTGCCAGTAGCCCAGGGTTTGATCTCTACGAGCAGTACTTC
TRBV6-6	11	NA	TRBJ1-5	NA	CASSPILPQHF	TGTGCCAGCAGCCCGATTTTGCCCCAGCATTTT
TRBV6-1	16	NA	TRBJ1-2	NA	CASGDPRAGSEDGYTF	TGTGCCAGCGGGGACCCGCGTGCGGGGAGCGAGGATGGCTACACCTTC
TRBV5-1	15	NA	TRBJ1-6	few	CASRGPASYNSPLHF	TGCGCCAGCAGGGGTCCGGCCTCCTATAATTCACCCCTCCACTTT
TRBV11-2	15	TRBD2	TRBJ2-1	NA	CASSKAAGVYNEQFF	TGTGCCAGCAGCAAAGCGGCGGGGGTCTACAATGAGCAGTTCTTC
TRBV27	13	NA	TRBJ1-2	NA	CASSFQGRGGYTF	TGTGCCAGCAGTTTCCAGGGGAGAGGAGGCTACACCTTC
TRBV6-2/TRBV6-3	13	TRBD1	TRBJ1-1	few	CASTEVAGGEAFF	TGTGCCAGCACCGAAGTGGCAGGGGGAGAGGCTTTCTTT
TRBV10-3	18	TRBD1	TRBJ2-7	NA	CAEGSAHRDRGSSYEQYF	TGTGCCGAAGGTTCGGCGCACCGGGACAGGGGCTCCTCCTACGAGCAGTACTTC
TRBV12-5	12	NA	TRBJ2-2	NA	CASAYMSGELFF	TGTGCTAGTGCATACATGAGCGGGGAGCTGTTTTTT
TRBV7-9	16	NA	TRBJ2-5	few	CASSFGEGGGRETQYF	TGTGCCAGCAGCTTCGGTGAAGGCGGGGGCCGTGAGACCCAGTACTTC
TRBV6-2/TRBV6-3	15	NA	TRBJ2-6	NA	CASSYPNSGANVLTF	TGTGCCAGCAGTTACCCGAACTCTGGGGCCAACGTCCTGACTTTC
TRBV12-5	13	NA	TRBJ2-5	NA	CASGLGNEETQYF	TGTGCTAGTGGTTTGGGGAACGAAGAGACCCAGTACTTC
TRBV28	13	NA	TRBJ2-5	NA	CASSRGRQETQYF	TGTGCCAGCAGTCGGGGACGACAAGAGACCCAGTACTTC
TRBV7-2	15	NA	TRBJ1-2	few	CASSLVGDLREGYTF	TGTGCCAGCAGCTTAGTAGGGGACCTCCGGGAAGGCTACACCTTC
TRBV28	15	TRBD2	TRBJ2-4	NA	CASRLAGGAKNIQYF	TGTGCCAGCCGACTAGCGGGGGGGGCCAAAAACATTCAGTACTTC
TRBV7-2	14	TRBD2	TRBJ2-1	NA	CASSLGAGPNEQFF	TGTGCCAGCAGCTTAGGAGCGGGACCCAATGAGCAGTTCTTC
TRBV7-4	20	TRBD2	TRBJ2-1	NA	CASSLAGLAGGTSSYNEQFF	TGTGCCAGCAGCTTAGCCGGACTAGCGGGAGGGACGAGCTCCTACAATGAGCAGTTCTTC
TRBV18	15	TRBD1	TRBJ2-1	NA	CASSPRGTGTDEQFF	TGTGCCAGCTCACCACGCGGGACAGGGACAGATGAGCAGTTCTTC
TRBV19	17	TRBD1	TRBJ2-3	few	CASSSPLGQGGTDTQYF	TGTGCCAGTAGTTCACCCCTGGGACAGGGGGGCACAGATACGCAGTATTTT
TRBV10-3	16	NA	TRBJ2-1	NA	CAINGVGRESYNEQFF	TGTGCCATCAACGGTGTCGGGAGAGAGTCCTACAATGAGCAGTTCTTC
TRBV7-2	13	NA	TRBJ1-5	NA	CASSFRRDQPQHF	TGTGCCAGCAGCTTCCGGCGGGACCAGCCCCAGCATTTT
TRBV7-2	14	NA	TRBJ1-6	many	CASSLEVSNSPLHF	TGTGCCAGCAGCTTAGAGGTTTCGAATTCACCCCTCCACTTT
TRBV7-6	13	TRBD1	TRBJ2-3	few	CASSTGVVDTQYF	TGTGCCAGCAGCACAGGGGTAGTGGATACGCAGTATTTT
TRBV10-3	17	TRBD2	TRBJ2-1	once	CAISEEPAGVSYNEQFF	TGTGCCATCAGTGAGGAACCAGCGGGAGTGTCCTACAATGAGCAGTTCTTC
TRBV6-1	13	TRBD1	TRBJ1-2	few	CASSEATGGGYTF	TGTGCCAGCAGTGAGGCAACAGGGGGTGGCTACACCTTC
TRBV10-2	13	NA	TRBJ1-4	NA	CASSEIQGEKLFF	TGCGCCAGCAGTGAGATTCAGGGTGAAAAACTGTTTTTT
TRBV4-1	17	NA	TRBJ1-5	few	CASSAGPVGVVGQPQHF	TGCGCCAGCAGCGCAGGACCGGTGGGGGTAGTCGGCCAGCCCCAGCATTTT
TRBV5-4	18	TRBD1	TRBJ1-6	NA	CASSLFPPGQGFSSPLHF	TGTGCCAGCAGCTTGTTTCCTCCGGGACAGGGGTTTTCTTCACCCCTCCACTTT
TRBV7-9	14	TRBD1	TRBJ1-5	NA	CASSWGTAWGPQHF	TGTGCCAGCAGCTGGGGGACAGCCTGGGGGCCCCAGCATTTT
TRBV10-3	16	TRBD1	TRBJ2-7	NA	CAISRARDRATYEQYF	TGTGCCATCAGCCGGGCTCGGGACAGGGCAACCTACGAGCAGTACTTC
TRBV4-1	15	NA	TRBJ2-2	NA	CASSQAGQDTGELFF	TGCGCCAGCAGCCAAGCGGGACAAGACACCGGGGAGCTGTTTTTT
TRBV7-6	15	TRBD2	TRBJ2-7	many	CASSVSGGPSYEQYF	TGTGCCAGCAGCGTTAGCGGGGGTCCCTCCTACGAGCAGTACTTC
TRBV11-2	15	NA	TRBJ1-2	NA	CASSLGPLANYGYTF	TGTGCCAGCAGCTTAGGGCCGTTAGCTAACTATGGCTACACCTTC
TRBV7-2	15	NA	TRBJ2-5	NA	CASILGGGNQETQYF	TGTGCCAGCATCTTAGGTGGGGGGAACCAGGAGACCCAGTACTTC
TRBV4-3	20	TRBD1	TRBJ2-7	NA	CASSQEWGQGYVPGHYEQYF	TGCGCCAGCAGCCAAGAGTGGGGACAGGGGTATGTCCCAGGACACTACGAGCAGTACTTC
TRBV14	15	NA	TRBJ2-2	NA	CASSQVGGGTGELFF	TGTGCCAGCAGCCAAGTGGGGGGCGGAACCGGGGAGCTGTTTTTT
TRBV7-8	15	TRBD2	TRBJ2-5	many	CASSFGLAGVETQYF	TGTGCCAGCAGCTTCGGATTAGCGGGAGTTGAGACCCAGTACTTC